The 22 T cell receptor beta chains listed next were all sequenced from one sample in a study of shared clonotypes between healthy human individuals. The data were produced by immunoSEQ multiplex PCR, yet TCRdb's version contains in-frame clones alone and is incomplete. The sample has roughly 2.4 million clones; almost 96% are singletons. The specimen sequenced was naive CD4+ T cells sorted from blood. Noted subset: CD45RA+ positively selected. The receptors originated from a man aged 18 to 29 in good health.

The V and J genes are TRBV6-1 and TRBJ1-3; D call uncertain. This CDR3 spans 15 amino acids. The germline V gene encodes CDR1 MNHNS and CDR2 SASEGT. V was trimmed by 2 bases and J by 0 bases, leaving 8 bases between them. CDR3 in DNA: TGTGCCAGCAGTGAATTAGGAGGCTCTGGAAACACCATATATTTT. Encoded protein: CASSELGGSGNTIYF.

The chain carries TRBV11-2 and TRBJ2-7; TRBD2 is a possible D gene (6 bases). The CDR3 spans 15 residues. The V gene lost 5 bases and the J gene lost 2 bases, with 16 bases spanning the gap. The germline gives CDR1 SGHAT, CDR2 FQNNGV. The DNA of the CDR3 is TGTGCCAGCAGCCCACCGGGACTTCCAACCTACGAGCAGTACTTC. It encodes CASSPPGLPTYEQYF.

This chain uses TRBV5-1 with TRBJ1-1, with TRBD1 as a possible D gene (5 bases). The germline V gene encodes CDR1 SGHRS and CDR2 YFSETQ. V was clipped by 4 bases and J by 4 bases, with 20 bases between them. CDR3 length equals 16 residues. CDR3 residues: CASSGGASSDFTEAFF. CDR3 coding DNA: TGCGCCAGCAGCGGCGGGGCCAGTTCTGATTTCACTGAAGCTTTCTTT.

The chain joins TRBV7-2 to TRBJ1-3; D gene unclear. V was clipped by 3 bases and J by 4 bases, with 16 bases between them. Germline CDR1 SGHTA, CDR2 FQGNSA. The CDR3 length is 16 residues. DNA for the CDR3: TGTGCCAGCAGCTTGGGCCCTAATAAGTCGGGAAACACCATATATTTT. Amino acid sequence: CASSLGPNKSGNTIYF.

The chain joins TRBV7-2 to TRBJ2-1; 12 bases are shared with TRBD2. V gave up 5 bases and J gave up 0 bases; unmatched junction bases: 5. The CDR3 covers 17 residues. Germline loops: CDR1 SGHTA, CDR2 FQGNSA. The CDR3 loop is CASSRRLAGDSYNEQFF. DNA of the CDR3: TGTGCCAGCAGCCGGCGACTAGCGGGGGACTCCTACAATGAGCAGTTCTTC.

On this clone: The sample contains more than one DNA sequence encoding this CDR3. The chain carries TRBV7-2 and TRBJ1-2; a possible D gene is TRBD1 (6 bases). Germline V gene lookup returns CDR1 SGHTA and CDR2 FQGNSA. With 1 base removed from V and 5 bases from J, the gap between germline ends came to 11 bases. The CDR3 spans 14 residues. The CDR3: CASSLDRVGYGYTF. The CDR3 nucleotides are TGTGCCAGCAGCTTAGACAGGGTGGGGTATGGCTACACCTTC.

This clone was found once. The chain employs TRBV6-5 and TRBJ1-2; D ambiguous. CDR3 length: 14 amino acids. Germline V gene data show CDR1 as MNHEY and CDR2 as SVGAGI. V dropped 5 bases and J dropped 1 base, with 11 bases sitting between them. The CDR3 spells CASSMTGLNYGYTF. In DNA, the CDR3 is TGTGCCAGCAGTATGACTGGACTTAACTATGGCTACACCTTC.

This clone was detected only a few times. The chain employs TRBV6-5 and TRBJ1-1; D might be TRBD1 (5 bases). CDR3 length equals 13 residues. The germline V and J ends were trimmed by 6 bases and 10 bases, with 18 bases remaining between them. Germline CDR1 MNHEY, CDR2 SVGAGI. As DNA, the CDR3 is TGTGCCAGCAGCCCCCCCGGGGCACAGAGAGCTTTCTTT. Its translation: CASSPPGAQRAFF.

Turning to this clone: This sample also contains other DNA sequences that code for the same CDR3. The chain recombines TRBV5-1 with TRBJ2-5; D remains unclear. This CDR3 is built from 15 residues. Germline lookup yields CDR1 SGHRS and CDR2 YFSETQ. V dropped 0 bases and J dropped 1 base, with 10 bases sitting between them. The DNA of the CDR3 is TGCGCCAGCAGCTTGGGAACTTCCCCCCAAGAGACCCAGTACTTC. Translating gives CASSLGTSPQETQYF.

The gene calls are TRBV29-1 and TRBJ2-1; 13 bases map to TRBD2. The CDR3 consists of 15 residues. V gave up 7 bases and J gave up 3 bases; unmatched junction bases: 6. Looked up from germline, CDR1 is SQVTM and CDR2 is ANQGSEA. This CDR3 is CSARTSGRLYNEQFF. The CDR3 bases are TGCAGCGCCCGGACTAGCGGGAGACTCTACAATGAGCAGTTCTTC.

The J gene is TRBJ1-2, the V gene TRBV30; D is uncertain. The germline V gene has CDR1 GTSNPN and CDR2 SVGIG (reference sequence). V lost 2 bases and J lost 3, with 19 bases in between. The CDR3 has 16 residues. CDR3 nucleotides: TGTGCCTGGAGTCCTTCCGAAGGGAAACATCACTATGGCTACACCTTC. It specifies CAWSPSEGKHHYGYTF. The full variable domain, rest sourced from reference TRBV30 and TRBJ1-2, is SQTIHQWPATLVQPVGSPLSLECTVEGTSNPNLYWYRQAAGRGLQLLFYSVGIGQISSEVPQNLSASRPQDRQFILSSKKLLLSDSGFYLCAWSPSEGKHHYGYTFGSGTRLTVV.

The rearrangement links TRBV7-2 to TRBJ2-2; tentatively, D is TRBD1 (6 bases). CDR1 is SGHTA, CDR2 FQGNSA, per germline. V lost 0 bases, J lost 9 bases, and 8 bases lay in between. The CDR3 sequence is 13 residues long. This chain's CDR3 is CASSLAGGRELFF. In DNA, the CDR3 is TGTGCCAGCAGCTTAGCTGGGGGCCGGGAGCTGTTTTTT.

The chain links TRBV23-1 to TRBJ2-7, with 15 bases matching TRBD2. TRBV23-1 is filed as an ORF, its function uncertain. The CDR3 runs 20 residues. The junction had 16 bases not matched to a gene; V was cut back by 4 bases and J by 3 bases. CDR3 in amino acids: CASSPLYCGTSGRPIYEQYF. CDR3 coding DNA: TGCGCCAGCAGTCCTCTTTATTGTGGGACTAGCGGGAGGCCAATCTACGAGCAGTACTTC.

V usage is TRBV7-2 and J usage is TRBJ2-5; 7 bases align to TRBD2. V was clipped by 5 bases and J by 0 bases; unmatched bases: 9. Germline CDR1 SGHTA, CDR2 FQGNSA. This CDR3 has 16 amino acids. CDR3 residues: CASSPRLAENQETQYF. DNA of the CDR3: TGTGCCAGCAGCCCGAGGCTAGCGGAGAACCAAGAGACCCAGTACTTC.

This chain joins TRBV28 and TRBJ2-3; D gene unclear. There are 12 residues in the CDR3. CDR1 MDHEN and CDR2 SYDVKM come from the germline V gene. Trimming cost V 4 bases and J 4 bases, with 6 bases left between them. CDR3 DNA sequence: TGTGCCAGCAGTTCGGTTTCAGATACGCAGTATTTT. Residues: CASSSVSDTQYF. Using reference TRBV28 and TRBJ2-3 for the parts outside the CDR3, the full variable domain is DVKVTQSSRYLVKRTGEKVFLECVQDMDHENMFWYRQDPGLGLRLIYFSYDVKMKEKGDIPEGYSVSREKKERFSLILESASTNQTSMYLCASSSVSDTQYFGPGTRLTVL.

This clone was observed a single time. V usage is TRBV10-2 and J usage is TRBJ2-1, with D tentatively TRBD2 (6 bases). The V gene's germline CDR1 is WSHSY and CDR2 SAAADI. V lost 7 bases, J lost 6 bases, and 16 bases lay in between. There are 14 residues in the CDR3. The CDR3 bases are TGCGCCAGCAAGGCGGGGCTAGCCGTCAATGAGCAGTTCTTC. Protein sequence: CASKAGLAVNEQFF.

Here the CDR3 reads CASSQVASGKLGEQYF. CDR3 DNA sequence: TGCGCCAGCAGCCAAGTAGCTAGCGGGAAATTGGGCGAGCAGTACTTC. V and J are TRBV4-3 and TRBJ2-7; TRBD2 matches 9 bases. Germline CDR1 reads LGHNA; CDR2 reads YSLEER. The CDR3 loop spans 16 amino acids. V trimming: 1 base; J trimming: 6 bases; junction bases outside the gene matches: 10.

This clone was recorded only once. V is TRBV19 and J is TRBJ1-1; 7 nucleotides line up with TRBD1. The J segment lost 5 bases and the V segment lost 4 bases, leaving 13 bases of the junction unmatched. The CDR3 runs to 16 residues. Per germline, CDR1 LNHDA and CDR2 SQIVND (reference sequence). CDR3 amino acids: CASSTQQGMIRTEAFF. CDR3 bases: TGTGCCAGTAGTACCCAACAGGGGATGATTCGGACTGAAGCTTTCTTT.

The rearrangement uses TRBV9 and TRBJ2-5; TRBD2 agrees at 12 bases. The CDR3 extends over 15 amino acids. V lost 4 bases, J lost 3 bases, and 4 bases stayed unmatched. The germline V gene has CDR1 SGDLS and CDR2 YYNGEE. For the CDR3, the DNA is TGTGCCAGCAGCACCTCTAGCGGGGGGGAAGAGACCCAGTACTTC. This encodes CASSTSSGGEETQYF.

The chain couples TRBV7-9 to TRBJ2-5, with 7 bases identical to TRBD1. The V gene end was trimmed by 8 bases and the J gene end by 7 bases; junction bases not matched to a gene: 13. CDR3 length: 14 residues. Germline-derived CDR1 and CDR2 are SEHNR and FQNEAQ (reference sequence). CDR3 DNA sequence: TGTGCCAGCGGGGGACAGTCTAAATCGGGGACCCAGTACTTC. Its translation: CASGGQSKSGTQYF.

The chain joins TRBV7-9 to TRBJ1-3, with D unclear. CDR1 and CDR2 (germline): SEHNR, FQNEAQ (reference sequence). The CDR3 extends over 12 amino acids. Deletions cut 11 bases from V and 2 bases from J, with 10 bases between. CDR3 DNA: TGTGCCTCGGGCTTGGCTGGAAACACCATATATTTT. Translation gives CASGLAGNTIYF. The full variable domain, in which reference TRBV7-9 and TRBJ1-3 provide the parts outside the CDR3, is DTGVSQNPRHKITKRGQNVTFRCDPISEHNRLYWYRQTLGQGPEFLTYFQNEAQLEKSRLLSDRFSAERPKGSFSTLEIQRTEQGDSAMYLCASGLAGNTIYFGEGSWLTVV.

The V call is TRBV19, the J call TRBJ1-2; 9 bases are a match to TRBD1. There are 14 residues in the CDR3. CDR1 is LNHDA and CDR2 is SQIVND in the germline V gene (reference sequence). The J segment lost 4 bases and the V segment lost 10 bases, leaving 10 bases of the junction unmatched. The CDR3 loop is CATSGTGHLYGYTF. The CDR3 coding sequence is TGTGCCACCTCGGGGACAGGGCATCTCTATGGCTACACCTTC.